Listed here are 8 T cell receptor beta chains from one sample, sequenced in a study of shared T cell receptors in the human thymus (dated by TCRdb to about 2021). Libraries were made using the immunoSEQ multiplex PCR assay. Imported from immuneACCESS, the table was reduced by TCRdb to in-frame sequences with V and J called. These copies leave out some clones; in studies compared against another copy, an unresolved V gene accounts for under half, and the cause of the remainder is not known. This sample is represented by 550,000 to 800,000 clones; approximately 85% of them were singletons. 0.0095% to 0.013% of the sample rests with the top ten. This sample was also put to use in a study of human thymus T cells.

The sequencing input was thymocytes. All receptors derive from a girl under three years old with a congenital heart defect. Donor details come from another sample of the same person, matched by shared clones.

The chain links TRBV4-3 to TRBJ2-3; weak D call: TRBD2 (5 bases). CDR1 LGHNA and CDR2 YSLEER come from the germline V gene. Trimming removed 4 bases from V and 4 bases from J, with 12 bases in between. The CDR3 runs 14 residues. CDR3 DNA: TGCGCCAGCAGCCTGGGCAAGAGGGCAGATACGCAGTATTTT. This encodes CASSLGKRADTQYF.

The chain combines TRBV30 with TRBJ1-5, with D tentatively TRBD1 (5 bases). The CDR3 runs to 12 residues. The germline V and J ends were trimmed by 2 bases and 6 bases, with 8 bases remaining between them. Germline V gene data show CDR1 as GTSNPN and CDR2 as SVGIG (reference sequence). CDR3 in DNA: TGTGCCTGGAGTAAGGGGCTTCAGCCCCAGCATTTT. This translates into CAWSKGLQPQHF.

V and J are TRBV7-2 and TRBJ2-2; 10 bases match TRBD1. Looked up from germline, CDR1 is SGHTA and CDR2 is FQGNSA. The CDR3 has 16 amino acids. With V trimmed by 0 bases and J by 7 bases, 5 bases remained unmatched. CDR3 DNA: TGTGCCAGCAGCTTAGCGGGACAGGGGAACGGCGGGGAGCTGTTTTTT. Translation: CASSLAGQGNGGELFF. The whole variable domain, filled in from reference TRBV7-2 and TRBJ2-2, reads GAGVSQSPSNKVTEKGKDVELRCDPISGHTALYWYRQSLGQGLEFLIYFQGNSAPDKSGLPSDRFSAERTGGSVSTLTIQRTQQEDSAVYLCASSLAGQGNGGELFFGEGSRLTVL.

For the CDR3, the DNA is TGTGCCACCAGCGGGAATGCCGGGAGATCATTTTTGGGGGGAAACACCATATATTTT. It translates to CATSGNAGRSFLGGNTIYF. The rearrangement uses TRBV15 and TRBJ1-3; D unresolved. This CDR3 has 19 residues. V gave up 5 bases and J gave up 4 bases, with 27 bases separating them. Germline CDR1 is LNHNV and CDR2 is YYDKDF (reference sequence).

The rearrangement joins TRBV5-8 to TRBJ1-5; TRBD1 is a possible D gene (5 bases). The V end was cut by 0 bases, the J end by 0 bases, with 16 bases between. The CDR3 totals 18 residues. CDR1 is SGHTS, CDR2 YDEGEE, per germline. The CDR3 nucleotides read TGTGCCAGCAGCTTGGGTGAGGCGGGGGGAAATAGCAATCAGCCCCAGCATTTT. It specifies CASSLGEAGGNSNQPQHF.

V gene TRBV7-4 combines with J gene TRBJ2-3; possible D gene TRBD2, 5 bases. Germline V gene data show CDR1 as SGHVT and CDR2 as SQSDAQ. The CDR3 totals 14 residues. V lost 1 base and J lost 5, with 10 bases in between. This chain's CDR3 is CASSLDASLDTQYF. The CDR3 bases are TGTGCCAGCAGCTTAGACGCTAGCCTAGATACGCAGTATTTT.

Turning to this clone: The sample carries other DNA sequences with the same CDR3. The V and J genes are TRBV28 and TRBJ1-1; maybe TRBD1 (6 bases). Germline values: CDR1 MDHEN, CDR2 SYDVKM. The CDR3 loop spans 12 amino acids. The V gene lost 3 bases and the J gene lost 6 bases, with 8 bases spanning the gap. The CDR3 here is CASSFRGAEAFF. In DNA form, the CDR3 reads TGTGCCAGCAGTTTCAGGGGTGCTGAAGCTTTCTTT.

The chain combines TRBV5-1 with TRBJ2-3, with 10 bases aligning to TRBD2. J gave up 4 bases and V 2 bases, and 1 base lay outside the gene matches. Germline values: CDR1 SGHRS, CDR2 YFSETQ. The CDR3 has 14 residues. The CDR3 sequence: CASSFLAGADTQYF. CDR3 coding DNA: TGCGCCAGCAGCTTCCTAGCGGGGGCAGATACGCAGTATTTT.